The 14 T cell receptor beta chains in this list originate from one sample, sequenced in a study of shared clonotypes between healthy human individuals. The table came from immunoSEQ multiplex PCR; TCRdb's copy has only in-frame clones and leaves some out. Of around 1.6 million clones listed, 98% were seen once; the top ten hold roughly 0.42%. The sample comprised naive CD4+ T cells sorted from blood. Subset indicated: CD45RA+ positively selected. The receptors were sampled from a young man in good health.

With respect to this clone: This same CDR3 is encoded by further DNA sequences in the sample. The CDR3 region is CASSRDRATGELFF. As DNA, the CDR3 is TGTGCCAGCAGCCGGGACAGGGCCACCGGGGAGCTGTTTTTT. The genes are TRBV2 and TRBJ2-2; 9 positions agree with TRBD1. The trim removed 6 bases at V and 4 bases at J, leaving 3 bases unmatched. This CDR3 comprises 14 residues. Germline-derived CDR1 and CDR2 are SNHLY and FYNNEI.

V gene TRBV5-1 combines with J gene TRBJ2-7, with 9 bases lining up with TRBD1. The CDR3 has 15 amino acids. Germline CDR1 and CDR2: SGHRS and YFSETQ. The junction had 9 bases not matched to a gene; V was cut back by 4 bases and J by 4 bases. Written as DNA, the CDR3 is TGCGCCAGCAGCCCGGGACAGGGAAGCGGGTACGAGCAGTACTTC. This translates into CASSPGQGSGYEQYF.

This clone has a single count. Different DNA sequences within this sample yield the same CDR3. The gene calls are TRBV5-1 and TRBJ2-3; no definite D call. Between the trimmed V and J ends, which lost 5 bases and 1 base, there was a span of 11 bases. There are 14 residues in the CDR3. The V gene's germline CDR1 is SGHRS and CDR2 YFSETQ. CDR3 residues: CASSFDRGTDTQYF. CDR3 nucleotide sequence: TGCGCCAGCAGTTTTGATAGGGGCACAGATACGCAGTATTTT. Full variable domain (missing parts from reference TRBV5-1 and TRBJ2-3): KAGVTQTPRYLIKTRGQQVTLSCSPISGHRSVSWYQQTPGQGLQFLFEYFSETQRNKGNFPGRFSGRQFSNSRSEMNVSTLELGDSALYLCASSFDRGTDTQYFGPGTRLTVL.

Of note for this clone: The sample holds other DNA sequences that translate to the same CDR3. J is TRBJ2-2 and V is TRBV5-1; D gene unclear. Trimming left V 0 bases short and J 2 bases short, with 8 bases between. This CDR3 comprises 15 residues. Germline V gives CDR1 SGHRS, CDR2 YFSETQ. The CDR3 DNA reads TGCGCCAGCAGCTTGGTCGGCTTAAACACCGGGGAGCTGTTTTTT. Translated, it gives CASSLVGLNTGELFF.

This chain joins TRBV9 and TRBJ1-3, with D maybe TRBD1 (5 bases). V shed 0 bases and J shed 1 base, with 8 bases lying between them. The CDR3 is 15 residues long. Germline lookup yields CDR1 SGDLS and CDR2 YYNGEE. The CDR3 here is CASSVVGDSGNTIYF. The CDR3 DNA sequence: TGTGCCAGCAGCGTAGTAGGGGATTCTGGAAACACCATATATTTT.

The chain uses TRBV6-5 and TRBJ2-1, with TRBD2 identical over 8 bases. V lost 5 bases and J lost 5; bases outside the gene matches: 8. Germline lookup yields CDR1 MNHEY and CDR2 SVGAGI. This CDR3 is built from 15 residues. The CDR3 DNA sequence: TGTGCCAGCAGTAGTACAGCGGGAGTGAACAATGAGCAGTTCTTC. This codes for CASSSTAGVNNEQFF.

The chain's CDR3 is CASSLQSVSDPKRDTQYF. The CDR3 nucleotides read TGTGCCAGCAGCTTACAGTCCGTCAGTGACCCCAAGAGAGATACGCAGTATTTT. The V and J genes are TRBV11-2 and TRBJ2-3; no clear D. Germline CDR1 reads SGHAT; CDR2 reads FQNNGV. Between the trimmed V and J ends, which lost 2 bases and 5 bases, there was a span of 23 bases. This CDR3 contains 18 residues.

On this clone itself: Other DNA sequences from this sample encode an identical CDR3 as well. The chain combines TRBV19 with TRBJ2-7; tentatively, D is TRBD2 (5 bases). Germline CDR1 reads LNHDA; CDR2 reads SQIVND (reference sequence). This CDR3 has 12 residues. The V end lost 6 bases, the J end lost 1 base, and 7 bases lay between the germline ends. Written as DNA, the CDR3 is TGTGCCAGTAGCCGGGATTCCTACGAGCAGTACTTC. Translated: CASSRDSYEQYF.

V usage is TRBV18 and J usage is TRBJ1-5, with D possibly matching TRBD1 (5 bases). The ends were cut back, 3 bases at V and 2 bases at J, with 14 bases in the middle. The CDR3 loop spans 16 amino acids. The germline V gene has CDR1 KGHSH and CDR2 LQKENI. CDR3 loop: CASSPGGSRRNQPQHF. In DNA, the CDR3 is TGTGCCAGCTCACCCGGGGGATCCAGACGCAATCAGCCCCAGCATTTT.

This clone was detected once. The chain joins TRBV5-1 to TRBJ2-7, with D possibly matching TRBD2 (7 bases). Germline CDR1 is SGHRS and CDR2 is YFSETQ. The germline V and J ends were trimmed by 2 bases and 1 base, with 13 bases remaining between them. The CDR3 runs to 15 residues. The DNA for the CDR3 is TGCGCCAGCAGCTTCTTACAGGGAGGGTCCTACGAGCAGTACTTC. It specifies CASSFLQGGSYEQYF.

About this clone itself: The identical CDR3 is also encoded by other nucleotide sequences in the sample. As DNA, the CDR3 is TGTGCCAGTAGTATACGGGGCACAGATACGCAGTATTTT. This translates into CASSIRGTDTQYF. This chain uses TRBV19 with TRBJ2-3; D not certain. Germline CDR1 LNHDA, CDR2 SQIVND (reference sequence). The CDR3 sequence is 13 residues long. V was cut by 2 bases and J by 1 base, with 4 bases left in between.

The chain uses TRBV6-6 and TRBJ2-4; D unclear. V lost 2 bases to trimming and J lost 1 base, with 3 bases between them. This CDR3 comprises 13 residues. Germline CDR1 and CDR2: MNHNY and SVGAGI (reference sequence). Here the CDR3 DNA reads TGTGCCAGCAGTTACCGGGCCAAAAACATTCAGTACTTC. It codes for CASSYRAKNIQYF.

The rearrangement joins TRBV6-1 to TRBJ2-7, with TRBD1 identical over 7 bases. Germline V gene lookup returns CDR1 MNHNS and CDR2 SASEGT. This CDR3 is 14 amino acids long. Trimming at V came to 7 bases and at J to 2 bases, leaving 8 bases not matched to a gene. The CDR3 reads CASKTGVTTYEQYF. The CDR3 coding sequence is TGTGCCAGCAAAACAGGGGTCACAACCTACGAGCAGTACTTC.

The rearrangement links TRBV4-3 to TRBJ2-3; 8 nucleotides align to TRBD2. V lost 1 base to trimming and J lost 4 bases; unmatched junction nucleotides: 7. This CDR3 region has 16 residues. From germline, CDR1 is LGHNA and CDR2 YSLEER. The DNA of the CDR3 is TGCGCCAGCAGCCAAGCTCCAGCGGGAGTGCCAGATACGCAGTATTTT. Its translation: CASSQAPAGVPDTQYF.